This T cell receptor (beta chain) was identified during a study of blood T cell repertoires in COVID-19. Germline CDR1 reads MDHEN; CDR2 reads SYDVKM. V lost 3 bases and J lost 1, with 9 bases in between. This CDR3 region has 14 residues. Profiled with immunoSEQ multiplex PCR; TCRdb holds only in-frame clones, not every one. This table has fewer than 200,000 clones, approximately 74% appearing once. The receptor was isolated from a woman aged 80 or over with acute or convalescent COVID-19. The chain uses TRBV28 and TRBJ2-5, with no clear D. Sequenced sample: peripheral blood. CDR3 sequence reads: CASSLVEVQETQYF. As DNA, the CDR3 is TGTGCCAGCAGTTTGGTTGAGGTCCAAGAGACCCAGTACTTC.